These 30 T cell receptor beta chains were all obtained from the same sample, sequenced in a study of molecular identifiers for immune sequencing clone quantification. MiXCR was run by TCRdb on the PCR reads, yielding one entry per CDR3 protein. Of about 68,000 distinct CDR3 sequences listed, 15% to 20% are singletons. The sample was naive CD8+ T cells from blood, with Jurkat cell RNA spiked in. Documented subset: FACS-sorted CD8+CD4-CCR7+CD45RA+ naive T cells. The receptors come from a human donor in good health. Some libraries in this study had Jurkat cell RNA spiked in.

This clonotype was found many times. The chain couples TRBV14 to TRBJ2-5; 11 nucleotides align to TRBD2. The CDR3 consists of 18 residues. V was pared by 4 bases and J by 1 base, with 11 bases of the junction left unmatched. In germline, CDR1 is SGHDN, CDR2 FVKESK. The CDR3 sequence is CASSPLEDTSGGQETQYF. The DNA for the CDR3 is TGTGCCAGCAGCCCGCTTGAGGATACTAGCGGGGGCCAAGAGACCCAGTACTTC.

This clonotype was detected ten times or more. The gene calls are TRBV7-6 and TRBJ2-3, with 10 bases fitting TRBD2. Germline lookup yields CDR1 SGHVS and CDR2 FNYEAQ. The V and J ends lost 1 base and 2 bases, in that order; junction bases with no gene match: 6. The CDR3 is made up of 17 amino acids. The CDR3 spells CASSLGASGRYTDTQYF. The DNA for the CDR3 is TGTGCCAGCAGCTTAGGGGCTAGCGGGAGATACACAGATACGCAGTATTTT.

To note about this clonotype: Compared with germline, one end of the junction differs, possibly owing to a read error. The chain recombines TRBV7-3 with TRBJ2-7, with D uncertain. CDR3 length: 13 amino acids. Germline CDR1 reads SGHTA; CDR2 reads FQGTGA. The CDR3 protein is CASSLSSSYERYF. DNA for the CDR3: TGTGCCAGCAGCTTAAGCTCCTCCTACGAGCGGTACTTC.

This clonotype has at least ten counts. The J gene is TRBJ2-1, the V gene TRBV7-8; D possibly matches TRBD1 or TRBD2 (5 bases each). The CDR3 is 15 amino acids. V dropped 5 bases and J dropped 2 bases, with 13 bases sitting between them. Germline V CDR1 and CDR2: SGHVS, FQNEAQ. In nucleotides, the CDR3 is TGTGCCAGCAGCCCGGGGCCAGCGCCCTACAATGAGCAGTTCTTC. This encodes CASSPGPAPYNEQFF.

V is TRBV12-3 or TRBV12-4 and J is TRBJ2-7; 10 nucleotides agree with TRBD1. The CDR3 is made up of 14 amino acids. V lost 3 bases to trimming and J lost 5 bases; unmatched junction nucleotides: 4. The chain's CDR3 is CASSFRTGGDEQYF. The CDR3 region has the DNA TGTGCCAGCAGTTTCAGGACAGGGGGGGACGAGCAGTACTTC.

This clonotype has a count of ten or more. The chain joins TRBV19 to TRBJ2-2, with no clear D. V lost 5 bases, J lost 6 bases, and 10 bases lay in between. Germline values: CDR1 LNHDA, CDR2 SQIVND (reference sequence). The CDR3 runs 13 residues. The CDR3 sequence: CASSLPEAGELFF. CDR3 nucleotides: TGTGCCAGTAGTTTACCTGAAGCCGGGGAGCTGTTTTTT. Variable domain in full (rest from reference TRBV19 and TRBJ2-2): DGGITQSPKYLFRKEGQNVTLSCEQNLNHDAMYWYRQDPGQGLRLIYYSQIVNDFQKGDIAEGYSVSREKKESFPLTVTSAQKNPTAFYLCASSLPEAGELFFGEGSRLTVL.

This clonotype was seen many times. The chain uses TRBV20-1 and TRBJ1-1; D is undetermined. Trimming shortened V by 1 base and J by 4 bases, and 13 bases separated the two germline ends. This CDR3 spans 14 amino acids. CDR1 DFQATT and CDR2 SNEGSKA come from the germline V gene (reference sequence). CDR3 region: CSARALRGGTEAFF. The DNA of the CDR3 is TGCAGTGCTAGAGCACTTCGGGGAGGCACTGAAGCTTTCTTT.

There are many counts of this clonotype. V gene TRBV7-8 combines with J gene TRBJ2-1, with D possibly being TRBD1 (5 bases). The CDR3 is 13 residues long. Trimming removed 2 bases from V and 3 bases from J, with 5 bases in between. The germline V gene has CDR1 SGHVS and CDR2 FQNEAQ. The CDR3 DNA follows: TGTGCCAGCAGCTTAAGGGGCTACAATGAGCAGTTCTTC. Its protein product is CASSLRGYNEQFF. The full variable domain, with the rest looked up from reference TRBV7-8 and TRBJ2-1, is GAGVSQSPRYKVAKRGQDVALRCDPISGHVSLFWYQQALGQGPEFLTYFQNEAQLDKSGLPSDRFFAERPEGSVSTLKIQRTQQEDSAVYLCASSLRGYNEQFFGPGTRLTVL.

This clonotype was counted only a few times. J is TRBJ2-2 and V is TRBV11-2; the match to TRBD2 covers 7 bases. Germline V CDR1 and CDR2: SGHAT, FQNNGV. The ends lost 6 bases at V and 4 bases at J; junction bases unmatched: 11. The CDR3 extends over 16 amino acids. DNA for the CDR3: TGTGCCAGCAGACTATTGGGGGGGTCGAGCACCGGGGAGCTGTTTTTT. It encodes CASRLLGGSSTGELFF.

V gene TRBV11-2 combines with J gene TRBJ2-7; the D is unclear. Germline V CDR1 and CDR2: SGHAT, FQNNGV. The CDR3 is made up of 13 amino acids. V lost 3 bases to trimming and J lost 4 bases, with 10 bases between them. The CDR3 region is CASSFDFTYEQYF. In DNA, the CDR3 is TGTGCCAGCAGCTTCGATTTTACGTACGAGCAGTACTTC.

This clonotype was observed at least ten times. This chain links TRBV20-1 with TRBJ2-6, with a weak D call TRBD1 (5 bases). Trimming removed 6 bases at V and 1 base at J, with 19 bases between. CDR3 size: 17 residues. CDR1 and CDR2 from the germline V gene are DFQATT and SNEGSKA (reference sequence). This CDR3 reads CSATTVAGLSGANVLTF. The CDR3 coding sequence is TGCAGTGCCACAACGGTAGCAGGGCTTTCTGGGGCCAACGTCCTGACTTTC.

This chain connects TRBV30 to TRBJ1-2; tentative D call: TRBD1 (5 bases). Per the germline V gene, CDR1 is GTSNPN and CDR2 is SVGIG (reference sequence). V lost 3 bases and J 8 bases, leaving 10 bases between the germline ends. CDR3 length: 11 amino acids. The CDR3, as DNA: TGTGCCTGGAGCCAGGAGGGGGGCTACACCTTC. Translating gives CAWSQEGGYTF.

This clonotype came up many times. The chain recombines TRBV19 with TRBJ2-7, with a tentative D call TRBD2 (6 bases). Per germline, CDR1 LNHDA and CDR2 SQIVND (reference sequence). Trimming took 3 bases from V and 6 from J, leaving 12 bases between them. The CDR3 has 13 residues. The CDR3 loop is CASSIGGSGEQYF. DNA of the CDR3: TGTGCCAGTAGTATTGGGGGGAGCGGCGAGCAGTACTTC.

At least ten counts were recorded for this clonotype. The J gene is TRBJ2-2, the V gene TRBV11-2, with 11 bases matching TRBD2. CDR1 is SGHAT, CDR2 FQNNGV, per germline. The V gene end was trimmed by 5 bases and the J gene end by 3 bases; junction bases not matched to a gene: 8. The CDR3 loop spans 17 amino acids. CDR3 residues: CASSATRLAGYTGELFF. CDR3 nucleotide sequence: TGTGCCAGCAGCGCCACTCGACTAGCGGGATACACCGGGGAGCTGTTTTTT.

This clonotype was picked up many times. The V gene is TRBV24-1, the J gene TRBJ2-7, with TRBD1 matching 10 bases. The junction had 6 bases not matched to a gene; V was cut back by 2 bases and J by 3 bases. CDR1 is KGHDR and CDR2 is SFDVKD in the germline V gene. The CDR3 contains 16 residues. The CDR3 region is CATSDSPDRGSYEQYF. Here the CDR3 DNA reads TGTGCCACCAGTGATTCACCGGACAGGGGGAGCTACGAGCAGTACTTC.

At least ten counts were recorded for this clonotype. V is TRBV2 and J is TRBJ1-2; D may be TRBD1 (5 bases). The CDR3 sequence is 14 residues long. V lost 0 bases and J 6 bases, leaving 11 bases between the germline ends. The germline V gene encodes CDR1 SNHLY and CDR2 FYNNEI. CDR3 coding DNA: TGTGCCAGCAGTGAAGCTACAGGACGAGATGGCTACACCTTC. Translation gives CASSEATGRDGYTF.

A few counts support this clonotype. This rearrangement joins TRBV27 to TRBJ2-7; D is perhaps TRBD1 or TRBD2 (5 bases each). CDR1 is MNHEY and CDR2 is SMNVEV in the germline V gene (reference sequence). The V and J ends lost 6 bases and 3 bases respectively, with 15 bases between them. This CDR3 contains 14 residues. CDR3 sequence (DNA): TGTGCCAGCAGCACCTCCGGGACCTACTACGAGCAGTACTTC. It codes for CASSTSGTYYEQYF.

This clonotype was recorded many times. This chain connects TRBV6-1 to TRBJ1-5; no clear D. This CDR3 is built from 16 residues. V was shortened by 1 base and J by 3 bases, with 13 bases between the two germline ends. Germline V gene data show CDR1 as MNHNS and CDR2 as SASEGT. CDR3 in amino acids: CASSEERFFINQPQHF. For the CDR3, the DNA is TGTGCCAGCAGTGAAGAGCGGTTTTTCATCAATCAGCCCCAGCATTTT.

In its sample, this clonotype was seen once. Germline and junction disagree at one end, which may indicate a read error. The chain joins TRBV7-2 to TRBJ2-5, with D hard to call. Germline values: CDR1 SGHTA, CDR2 FQGNSA. This CDR3 comprises 17 residues. For the CDR3, the DNA is TGTGCCAGCCGCTTAAGTCTTGGGCGGTATGTTCAAGAGACCCAGTACTTT. Translating gives CASRLSLGRYVQETQYF.

This clonotype was counted many times. CDR3 residues: CASSLGQSTDTQYF. As DNA, the CDR3 is TGTGCCAGCAGCTTAGGACAGTCCACAGATACGCAGTATTTT. The V and J genes are TRBV7-9 and TRBJ2-3, with a tentative D call TRBD1 (5 bases). This CDR3 contains 14 residues. Germline assignment: CDR1 SEHNR and CDR2 FQNEAQ (reference sequence). The V end was cut by 1 base, the J end by 2 bases, with 7 bases between. Based on the CDR3 plus reference TRBV7-9 and TRBJ2-3, the full variable domain is DTGVSQNPRHKITKRGQNVTFRCDPISEHNRLYWYRQTLGQGPEFLTYFQNEAQLEKSRLLSDRFSAERPKGSFSTLEIQRTEQGDSAMYLCASSLGQSTDTQYFGPGTRLTVL.

This clonotype was recorded at least ten times. This chain uses TRBV15 with TRBJ2-3; no reliable D call. There are 13 residues in the CDR3. With 0 bases removed from V and 0 bases from J, the gap between germline ends came to 1 base. The germline gives CDR1 LNHNV, CDR2 YYDKDF (reference sequence). The CDR3, as DNA: TGTGCCACCAGCAGAGATAGCACAGATACGCAGTATTTT. The encoded protein is CATSRDSTDTQYF.

This clonotype was picked up many times. The genes are TRBV12-3 or TRBV12-4 and TRBJ2-5, with D possibly TRBD2 on 6 matching bases. The CDR3 totals 13 residues. V was cut by 7 bases and J by 0 bases, with 9 bases left in between. The CDR3 DNA is TGTGCCAGCACCCGGGGGTACCAAGAGACCCAGTACTTC. Translated: CASTRGYQETQYF.

As to this clonotype: This may arise from a read error, as a much more abundant clone is one base away. Since the CDR3 does not end with the conserved phenylalanine or tryptophan, this likely comes from a read error. The chain links TRBV13 to TRBJ2-3; D is unresolved. From germline, CDR1 is PRHDT and CDR2 FYEKMQ (reference sequence). The V end was cut by 7 bases, the J end by 5 bases, with 22 bases between. CDR3 length: 16 residues. CDR3 coding DNA: TGTGCCAGCACCCCCCTTCAAGGGAATCAAGGAGATACGCAGTATTCT. This codes for CASTPLQGNQGDTQYS.

The V call is TRBV7-9, the J call TRBJ2-1; TRBD2 agrees at 12 bases. Germline CDR1 SEHNR, CDR2 FQNEAQ (reference sequence). V shed 2 bases, J shed 7 bases, and the junction held 6 bases outside the gene matches. The CDR3 runs 16 residues. Here the CDR3 reads CASSLSPTSGRNEQFF. As DNA, the CDR3 is TGTGCCAGCAGCTTATCACCTACTAGCGGGAGGAATGAGCAGTTCTTC.

With respect to this clonotype: A single base separates this from a much larger clone, so it may be a read error. Here the CDR3 omits its conserved ending phenylalanine or tryptophan, so a read error is the likely source. J is TRBJ2-7 and V is TRBV27; TRBD1 is a possible D gene (6 bases). The germline V and J ends were trimmed by 0 bases and 4 bases, with 10 bases remaining between them. There are 14 residues in the CDR3. CDR1 MNHEY and CDR2 SMNVEV come from the germline V gene (reference sequence). The CDR3 DNA is TGTGCCAGCAGTTTATCCACAGGGACATACGAGCAGTACTCC. It specifies CASSLSTGTYEQYS.

In its sample, this clonotype was seen many times. This chain connects TRBV30 to TRBJ2-2; D unclear. The CDR3 extends over 11 amino acids. The germline V and J ends were trimmed by 2 bases and 4 bases, with 2 bases remaining between them. Germline lookup yields CDR1 GTSNPN and CDR2 SVGIG (reference sequence). The CDR3 is CAWSSTGELFF. CDR3 sequence (DNA): TGTGCCTGGAGTTCCACCGGGGAGCTGTTTTTT.

This clonotype has a count of ten or more. The rearrangement uses TRBV7-3 and TRBJ2-1; 7 bases match TRBD1. Germline lookup yields CDR1 SGHTA and CDR2 FQGTGA. This CDR3 spans 15 amino acids. Unmatched junction bases numbered 8, after V lost 5 bases and J lost 4 bases. This CDR3 reads CASSPRQGMYNEQFF. The CDR3 region has the DNA TGTGCCAGCAGCCCCCGACAGGGAATGTACAATGAGCAGTTCTTC. Drawing the rest from reference TRBV7-3 and TRBJ2-1, the complete variable domain is GAGVSQTPSNKVTEKGKYVELRCDPISGHTALYWYRQSLGQGPEFLIYFQGTGAADDSGLPNDRFFAVRPEGSVSTLKIQRTERGDSAVYLCASSPRQGMYNEQFFGPGTRLTVL.

The chain employs TRBV19 and TRBJ2-7; D is tentatively TRBD1 or TRBD2 (5 bases each). V lost 3 bases, J lost 7 bases, and 22 bases lay in between. Germline values: CDR1 LNHDA, CDR2 SQIVND (reference sequence). The CDR3 loop spans 16 amino acids. CDR3 DNA sequence: TGTGCCAGTAGTATGGAATCATGGGGGAGCCTTCGAGAGCAGTACTTC. It specifies CASSMESWGSLREQYF. Full variable domain (outside the CDR3, taken from reference TRBV19 and TRBJ2-7): DGGITQSPKYLFRKEGQNVTLSCEQNLNHDAMYWYRQDPGQGLRLIYYSQIVNDFQKGDIAEGYSVSREKKESFPLTVTSAQKNPTAFYLCASSMESWGSLREQYFGPGTRLTVT.

The V call is TRBV6-5, the J call TRBJ2-7; D ambiguous. This CDR3 has 16 residues. The V end was cut by 1 base, the J end by 0 bases, with 13 bases between. The germline V gene has CDR1 MNHEY and CDR2 SVGAGI. CDR3 protein: CASSYWAEKNSYEQYF. For the CDR3, the DNA is TGTGCCAGCAGTTACTGGGCGGAAAAAAACTCCTACGAGCAGTACTTC.

This clonotype was recorded at least ten times. This chain joins TRBV12-3 or TRBV12-4 and TRBJ1-1; D is unclear. The V end lost 4 bases, the J end lost 6 bases, and 12 bases lay between the germline ends. The CDR3 spans 13 residues. CDR3 in DNA: TGTGCCAGCAGTTCCGGTGCCGGGTCTGAAGCTTTCTTT. Translating gives CASSSGAGSEAFF.